A single sample gave rise to the 8 T cell receptor beta chains below, sequenced in a study of blood T cell repertoires in COVID-19. The method was immunoSEQ multiplex PCR; TCRdb's version includes in-frame clones alone and lacks a portion of them. The data hold more than 250,000 clones, with more than 75% observed a single time. Sequencing input: PBMCs or T cells enriched from blood (not recorded which). The source is a woman aged 18-29 years who had recovered from COVID-19.

V gene TRBV28 combines with J gene TRBJ1-1, with 7 bases fitting TRBD1. Germline CDR1 and CDR2: MDHEN and SYDVKM. Trimming took 3 bases from V and 5 from J; bases not matched to a gene: 9. The CDR3 has 15 residues. This CDR3 reads CASSLQTGEETEAFF. In DNA form, the CDR3 reads TGTGCCAGCAGTTTGCAAACAGGGGAAGAGACTGAAGCTTTCTTT.

This clone came up a few times. V usage is TRBV7-9 and J usage is TRBJ2-7; 7 bases line up with TRBD1. Looked up from germline, CDR1 is SEHNR and CDR2 is FQNEAQ (reference sequence). The CDR3 extends over 14 amino acids. Germline trimming cut 0 bases from V and 2 bases from J; bases unmatched to any gene: 1. In nucleotides, the CDR3 is TGTGCCAGCAGCTTAGCTACAGGGGCCTACGAGCAGTACTTC. Encoded protein: CASSLATGAYEQYF.

This chain uses TRBV19 with TRBJ2-7; 12 nucleotides line up with TRBD1. CDR3 length: 15 residues. Germline CDR1 reads LNHDA; CDR2 reads SQIVND (reference sequence). With 5 bases clipped from V and 6 bases from J, the junction kept 8 bases outside the gene matches. The CDR3 DNA is TGTGCCAGTAGTTCTACCGGGACAGGGGGCGCCGAGCAGTACTTC. It encodes CASSSTGTGGAEQYF.

The chain carries TRBV15 and TRBJ2-3; D is uncertain. Germline CDR1 LNHNV, CDR2 YYDKDF (reference sequence). With 5 bases removed from V and 2 bases from J, the gap between germline ends came to 14 bases. CDR3 size: 15 residues. CDR3 sequence reads: CATSYVVASTDTQYF. The DNA for the CDR3 is TGTGCCACCAGCTACGTCGTGGCTTCCACAGATACGCAGTATTTT. Filled out from reference TRBV15 and TRBJ2-3, the complete variable domain reads DAMVIQNPRYQVTQFGKPVTLSCSQTLNHNVMYWYQQKSSQAPKLLFHYYDKDFNNEADTPDNFQSRRPNTSFCFLDIRSPGLGDTAMYLCATSYVVASTDTQYFGPGTRLTVL.

V is TRBV3-1 (or the pseudogene TRBV3-2) and J is TRBJ2-5; TRBD1 is a possible D gene (6 bases). V dropped 0 bases and J dropped 4 bases, with 21 bases sitting between them. Germline CDR1 reads LGHDT; CDR2 reads YNNKEL (reference sequence). There are 18 residues in the CDR3. In DNA, the CDR3 is TGTGCCAGCAGCCAAGAAAACAGGGACCCAAGTTGGGGAGAGACCCAGTACTTC. Translation gives CASSQENRDPSWGETQYF.

The V call is TRBV21-1, the J call TRBJ2-1; no DNA check was done on the table's D call, TRBD1. TRBV21-1 has pseudogene status. CDR3 size: 20 residues. The CDR3 is CASSAFKGELGPSSYNEQFF. In DNA, the CDR3 is TGTGCCAGCAGCGCCTTTAAGGGGGAATTAGGACCCAGCTCCTACAATGAGCAGTTCTTC.

This chain joins TRBV27 and TRBJ2-5; 8 bases line up with TRBD2. CDR1 is MNHEY and CDR2 is SMNVEV in the germline V gene (reference sequence). This CDR3 contains 15 residues. After removal of 1 base from V and 5 bases from J, the junction contained 6 bases not matched to a gene. CDR3 residues: CASSLYGGAWETQYF. CDR3 DNA: TGTGCCAGCAGTTTATACGGGGGGGCATGGGAGACCCAGTACTTC.

The V call is TRBV2, the J call TRBJ1-1, with D perhaps TRBD1 (5 bases). Between the trimmed V and J ends, which lost 7 bases and 2 bases, there was a span of 11 bases. Germline V gives CDR1 SNHLY, CDR2 FYNNEI. The CDR3 has 13 amino acids. The CDR3 is CASIWGGNTEAFF. DNA of the CDR3: TGTGCCAGCATCTGGGGGGGTAACACTGAAGCTTTCTTT.